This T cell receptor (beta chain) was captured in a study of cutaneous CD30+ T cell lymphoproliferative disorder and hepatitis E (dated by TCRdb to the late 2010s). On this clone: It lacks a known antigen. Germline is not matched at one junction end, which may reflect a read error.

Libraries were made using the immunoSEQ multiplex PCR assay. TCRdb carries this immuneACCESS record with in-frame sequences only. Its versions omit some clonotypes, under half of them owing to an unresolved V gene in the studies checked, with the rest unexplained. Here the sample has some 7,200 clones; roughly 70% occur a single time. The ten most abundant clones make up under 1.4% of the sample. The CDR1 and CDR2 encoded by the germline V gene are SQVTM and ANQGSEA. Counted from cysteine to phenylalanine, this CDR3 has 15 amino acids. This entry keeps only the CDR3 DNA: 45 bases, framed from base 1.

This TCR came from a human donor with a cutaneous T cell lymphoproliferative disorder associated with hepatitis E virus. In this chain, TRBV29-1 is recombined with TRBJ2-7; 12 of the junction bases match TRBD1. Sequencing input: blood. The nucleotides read TGCAGCGCTGAACTACGGGACAGGGGGCTTTACGAGCAGTACTTC. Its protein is CSAELRDRGLYEQYF.